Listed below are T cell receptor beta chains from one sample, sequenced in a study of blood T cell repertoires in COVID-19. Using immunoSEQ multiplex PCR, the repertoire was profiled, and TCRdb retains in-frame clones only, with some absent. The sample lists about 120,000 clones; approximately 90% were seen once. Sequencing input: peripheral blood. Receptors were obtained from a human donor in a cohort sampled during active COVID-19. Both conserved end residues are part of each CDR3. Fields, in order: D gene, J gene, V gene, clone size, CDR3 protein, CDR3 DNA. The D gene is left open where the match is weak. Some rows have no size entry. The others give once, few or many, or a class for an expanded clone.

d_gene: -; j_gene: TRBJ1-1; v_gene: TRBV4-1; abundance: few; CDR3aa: CASSKSTSLGENTEAFF; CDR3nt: TGCGCCAGCAGCAAATCTACATCGCTCGGGGAAAACACTGAAGCTTTCTTT
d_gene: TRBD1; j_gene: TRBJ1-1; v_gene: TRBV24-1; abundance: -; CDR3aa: CATSVKGAGNTEAFF; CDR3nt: TGTGCCACCAGTGTGAAGGGGGCCGGAAACACTGAAGCTTTCTTT
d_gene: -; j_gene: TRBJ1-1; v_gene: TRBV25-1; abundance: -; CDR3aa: CASNTRRGTEAFF; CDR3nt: TGTGCCAGCAACACTAGACGTGGCACTGAAGCTTTCTTT
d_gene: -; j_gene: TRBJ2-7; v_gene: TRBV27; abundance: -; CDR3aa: CASGGRITTSYEQYF; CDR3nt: TGTGCCAGCGGAGGACGAATAACGACTAGCTACGAGCAGTACTTC
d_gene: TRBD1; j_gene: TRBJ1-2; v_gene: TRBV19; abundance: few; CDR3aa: CASRNRGNGYTF; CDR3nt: TGTGCCAGTAGGAACAGGGGTAATGGCTACACCTTC
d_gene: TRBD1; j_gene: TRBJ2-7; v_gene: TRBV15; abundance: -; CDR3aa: CATSRGLDRSYEQYF; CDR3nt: TGTGCCACCAGCAGAGGCCTGGACAGGTCCTACGAGCAGTACTTC
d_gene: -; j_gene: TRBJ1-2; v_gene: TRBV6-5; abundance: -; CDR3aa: CASILSQGIYGYTF; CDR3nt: TGTGCCAGCATCCTCTCCCAGGGGATTTATGGCTACACCTTC
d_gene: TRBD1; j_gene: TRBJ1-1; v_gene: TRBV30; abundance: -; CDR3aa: CAWSQGVSTEAFF; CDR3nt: TGTGCCTGGAGCCAGGGGGTTTCCACTGAAGCTTTCTTT
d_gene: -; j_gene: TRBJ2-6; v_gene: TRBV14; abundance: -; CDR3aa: CASSPFSGANVLTF; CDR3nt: TGTGCCAGCAGCCCCTTCTCTGGGGCCAACGTCCTGACTTTC
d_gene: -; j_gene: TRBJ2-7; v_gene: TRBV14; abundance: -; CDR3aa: CASSHPGAGYEQYF; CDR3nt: TGTGCCAGCAGCCACCCCGGCGCAGGATACGAGCAGTACTTC
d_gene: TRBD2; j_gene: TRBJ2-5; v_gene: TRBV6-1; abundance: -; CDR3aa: CASSEAPASGQETQYF; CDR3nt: TGTGCCAGCAGTGAAGCGCCGGCTAGCGGACAAGAGACCCAGTACTTC
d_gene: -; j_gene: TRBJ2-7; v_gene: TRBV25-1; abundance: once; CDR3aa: CASSASVSYEQYF; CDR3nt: TGTGCCAGCAGTGCGTCTGTCTCCTACGAGCAGTACTTC
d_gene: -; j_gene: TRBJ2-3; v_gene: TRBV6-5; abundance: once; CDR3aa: CASSYSIEPTDTQYF; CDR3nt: TGTGCCAGCAGTTACTCGATCGAGCCAACAGATACGCAGTATTTT
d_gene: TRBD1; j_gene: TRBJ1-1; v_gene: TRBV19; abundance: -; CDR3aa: CASINRGGTEAFF; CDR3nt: TGTGCCAGTATCAACAGGGGGGGTACTGAAGCTTTCTTT
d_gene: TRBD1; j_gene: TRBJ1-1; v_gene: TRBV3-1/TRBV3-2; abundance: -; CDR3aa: CASSYRDRGQGHEAFF; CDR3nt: TGTGCCAGCAGCTACCGAGACCGTGGACAGGGCCATGAAGCTTTCTTT
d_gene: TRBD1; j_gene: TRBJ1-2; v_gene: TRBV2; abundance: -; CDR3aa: CASSGGTGLGYTF; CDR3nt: TGTGCCAGCAGTGGTGGGACAGGCCTCGGCTACACCTTC
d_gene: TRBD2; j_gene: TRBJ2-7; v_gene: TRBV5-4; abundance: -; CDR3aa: CASSTDGGSYEQYF; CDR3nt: TGTGCCAGCAGTACGGACGGGGGGTCCTACGAGCAGTACTTC
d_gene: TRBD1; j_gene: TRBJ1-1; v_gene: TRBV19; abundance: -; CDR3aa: CASSIDQQGGTEAFF; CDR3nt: TGTGCCAGTAGTATAGATCAGCAGGGGGGTACTGAAGCTTTCTTT
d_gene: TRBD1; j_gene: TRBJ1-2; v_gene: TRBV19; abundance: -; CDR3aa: CASSTLSRGPVSGYTF; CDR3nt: TGTGCCAGTAGTACCCTCTCGAGGGGGCCGGTAAGCGGCTACACCTTC
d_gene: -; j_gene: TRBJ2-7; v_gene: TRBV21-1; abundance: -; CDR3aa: CASSKGVAGLYEQYF; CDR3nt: TGTGCCAGCAGCAAAGGGGTAGCGGGGCTATACGAGCAGTACTTC
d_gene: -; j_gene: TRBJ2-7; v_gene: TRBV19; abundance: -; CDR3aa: CASSVDREGTYEQYF; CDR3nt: TGTGCCAGTAGTGTGGACAGGGAGGGTACCTACGAGCAGTACTTC
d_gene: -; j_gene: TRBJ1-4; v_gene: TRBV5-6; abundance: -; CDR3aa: CASSLVRATNEKLFF; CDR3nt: TGTGCCAGCAGCTTGGTGAGAGCAACTAATGAAAAACTGTTTTTT
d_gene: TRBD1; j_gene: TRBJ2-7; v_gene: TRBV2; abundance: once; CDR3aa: CASSTDRGATYEQYF; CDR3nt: TGTGCCAGCAGTACGGACAGGGGGGCAACCTACGAGCAGTACTTC
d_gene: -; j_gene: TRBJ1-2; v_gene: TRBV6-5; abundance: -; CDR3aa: CASTLDRTAGYTF; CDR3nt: TGTGCCAGCACCCTAGACAGGACTGCGGGCTACACCTTC